One and the same sample provided the 10 T cell receptor beta chains below, sequenced in a study of CD4 T cells in relation to SARS-CoV-2 and coronaviruses. TCRdb keeps only in-frame clones here, not all; method: immunoSEQ multiplex PCR. Of some 65,000 clones detected, about 87% appear once; the ten largest clones hold 1.5% to 2%. Unexposed donor CD4+ T cells date from about 2011-2018, before the COVID-19 pandemic. Sequenced material: memory CD4+ T cells from PBMCs. The receptors were gathered from a human donor in good health.

This clone was observed a handful of times. This chain joins TRBV5-1 and TRBJ2-1, with 15 bases lining up with TRBD2. Germline CDR1 SGHRS, CDR2 YFSETQ. The CDR3 totals 18 residues. V lost 4 bases, J lost 6 bases, and 11 bases stayed unmatched. The CDR3 loop reads CASSDGTSGRLASNEQFF. CDR3 nucleotides: TGCGCCAGCAGCGACGGGACTAGCGGGAGGCTCGCCTCCAATGAGCAGTTCTTC.

CDR3: CARYKSSGNTIYF. DNA of the CDR3: TGTGCCAGGTATAAGAGCTCTGGAAACACCATATATTTT. V and J are TRBV7-9 and TRBJ1-3; D uncertain. Germline V lookup: CDR1 SEHNR, CDR2 FQNEAQ (reference sequence). V lost 9 bases and J 0 bases, leaving 9 bases between the germline ends. CDR3 size: 13 residues.

The V call is TRBV7-7, the J call TRBJ2-2, with TRBD2 matching over 12 bases. From germline, CDR1 is SSHAT and CDR2 FNYEAQ (reference sequence). Trimming took 0 bases from V and 7 from J; bases not matched to a gene: 6. The CDR3 sequence is 17 residues long. The CDR3 region is CASSLAATSGGFGELFF. DNA for the CDR3: TGTGCCAGCAGCTTAGCGGCGACTAGCGGGGGATTCGGGGAGCTGTTTTTT.

This clone was counted once. This chain joins TRBV7-2 and TRBJ1-4, with D perhaps matching TRBD1 (5 bases). This CDR3 has 13 residues. In germline, CDR1 is SGHTA, CDR2 FQGNSA. The V and J ends lost 5 bases and 8 bases respectively, with 12 bases between them. CDR3 DNA sequence: TGTGCCAGCAGCAGAACCGGGGACGAAAAACTGTTTTTT. It is translated as CASSRTGDEKLFF.

The chain couples TRBV2 to TRBJ1-1, with a weak D call TRBD1 (6 bases). Germline CDR1 is SNHLY and CDR2 is FYNNEI. Trimming took 1 base from V and 2 from J, leaving 8 bases between them. This CDR3 has 14 amino acids. This CDR3 is CASSEEGGNTEAFF. The CDR3 nucleotides read TGTGCCAGCAGTGAAGAAGGGGGTAACACTGAAGCTTTCTTT.

The chain uses TRBV6-5 and TRBJ1-1; D ambiguous. This CDR3 spans 14 amino acids. CDR1 and CDR2 (germline): MNHEY, SVGAGI. V shed 5 bases and J shed 1 base, with 11 bases lying between them. CDR3: CASSSRGRNTEAFF. DNA of the CDR3: TGTGCCAGCAGTAGCCGCGGACGGAACACTGAAGCTTTCTTT.

The V gene is TRBV5-1, the J gene TRBJ2-5, with a tentative D call TRBD2 (6 bases). V shed 6 bases and J shed 5 bases, with 20 bases lying between them. This CDR3 region has 15 residues. The germline CDR1 and CDR2 sequences are SGHRS and YFSETQ. Here the CDR3 DNA reads TGCGCCAGCACCCAGGGAGGAGGGCTGCCCGAGACCCAGTACTTC. It translates to CASTQGGGLPETQYF.

The rearrangement links TRBV5-1 to TRBJ1-2; 7 positions match TRBD1. V lost 3 bases and J lost 2; bases outside the gene matches: 1. The CDR3 consists of 13 residues. Germline V gene sequence: CDR1 SGHRS, CDR2 YFSETQ. Here the CDR3 reads CASSSGGNYGYTF. DNA for the CDR3: TGCGCCAGCAGCTCAGGGGGGAACTATGGCTACACCTTC.

The V call is TRBV30, the J call TRBJ1-4; D remains unclear. The germline gives CDR1 GTSNPN, CDR2 SVGIG (reference sequence). The CDR3 runs to 14 residues. V shed 4 bases and J shed 3 bases, with 12 bases lying between them. The CDR3 DNA follows: TGTGCCTGGACCCCAGTGTTACCTAATGAAAAACTGTTTTTT. It specifies CAWTPVLPNEKLFF.

The V gene is TRBV5-5, the J gene TRBJ2-2; 7 bases agree with TRBD1. Trimming removed 0 bases from V and 3 bases from J; junction bases left unmatched: 5. Germline V gene data show CDR1 as SGHKS and CDR2 as YYEKEE (reference sequence). The length of the CDR3 is 16 residues. In DNA form, the CDR3 reads TGTGCCAGCAGCTTGGCTGGGGACAGATACACCGGGGAGCTGTTTTTT. Translated, it gives CASSLAGDRYTGELFF. Combining the CDR3 with reference TRBV5-5 and TRBJ2-2 gives the whole variable domain DAGVTQSPTHLIKTRGQQVTLRCSPISGHKSVSWYQQVLGQGPQFIFQYYEKEERGRGNFPDRFSARQFPNYSSELNVNALLLGDSALYLCASSLAGDRYTGELFFGEGSRLTVL.